The rows below give T cell receptor beta chains drawn from one sample of a study of control samples from healthy donors and cancer patients. Only in-frame clones appear in the TCRdb table, and some are missing; sequencing was by immunoSEQ multiplex PCR. The sample consists of 150,000 or so clones, roughly 93% of them appearing once. The sample was blood. The receptors stem from a man in his late teens or twenties in good health. CDR3s include the opening cysteine and the closing phenylalanine or tryptophan. A D gene is named only where the DNA matches it firmly. The listing skips clone size in some rows; elsewhere it reads once, few, many or a size class.

size	length	V	D	J	CDR3	DNA
NA	13	TRBV10-1	TRBD2	TRBJ2-7	CASSVGLRNEQYF	TGCGCCAGCAGTGTGGGACTACGCAACGAGCAGTACTTC
NA	14	TRBV30	TRBD1	TRBJ1-4	CAWSLDRVNEKLFF	TGTGCCTGGAGCCTGGACAGGGTGAATGAAAAACTGTTTTTT
NA	18	TRBV11-2	NA	TRBJ2-3	CASSFSGPGGAGTDTQYF	TGTGCCAGCAGCTTTAGCGGTCCAGGGGGGGCTGGCACAGATACGCAGTATTTT
once	14	TRBV9	NA	TRBJ2-1	CASSVGDSWNEQFF	TGTGCCAGCAGCGTAGGGGACTCGTGGAATGAGCAGTTCTTC
NA	13	TRBV2	NA	TRBJ1-2	CASSVTGRAGYTF	TGTGCCAGCAGTGTAACGGGACGAGCGGGCTACACCTTC
NA	14	TRBV6-2/TRBV6-3	NA	TRBJ2-3	CASSYRPVTDTQYF	TGTGCCAGCAGTTACAGGCCAGTCACAGATACGCAGTATTTT
NA	13	TRBV27	NA	TRBJ1-1	CASSLGGNTEAFF	TGTGCCAGCAGTCTCGGAGGGAACACTGAAGCTTTCTTT
NA	17	TRBV6-2/TRBV6-3	TRBD2	TRBJ2-7	CASSYKREVYSSYEQYF	TGTGCCAGCAGTTACAAGCGGGAGGTATACAGCTCCTACGAGCAGTACTTC
NA	16	TRBV13	NA	TRBJ1-1	CASSLDMGQLHTEAFF	TGTGCCAGCAGCTTAGATATGGGGCAGTTGCACACTGAAGCTTTCTTT
NA	13	TRBV10-1	NA	TRBJ1-3	CASSESVGNTIYF	TGCGCCAGCTCCGAGAGTGTTGGAAACACCATATATTTT
NA	15	TRBV19	NA	TRBJ2-1	CASSIMGEIYNEQFF	TGTGCCAGTAGTATTATGGGGGAGATTTACAATGAGCAGTTCTTC
NA	12	TRBV10-3	NA	TRBJ2-1	CAISESTPEQFF	TGTGCCATCAGTGAGTCTACCCCTGAGCAGTTCTTC
NA	13	TRBV27	NA	TRBJ2-2	CASSLYPPGELFF	TGTGCCAGCAGTTTATATCCCCCGGGGGAGCTGTTTTTT
once	13	TRBV7-9	NA	TRBJ2-3	CASSLAAGDTQYF	TGTGCCAGCAGCTTAGCGGCTGGAGATACGCAGTATTTT
NA	14	TRBV4-3	TRBD2	TRBJ2-1	CASSLRAGMNEQFF	TGCGCCAGCAGCCTCCGAGCGGGAATGAATGAGCAGTTCTTC
once	15	TRBV13	TRBD1	TRBJ2-7	CASSLEGQGSYEQYF	TGTGCCAGCAGCTTAGAGGGACAGGGGTCATACGAGCAGTACTTC
NA	17	TRBV15	NA	TRBJ1-1	CATSRRRGVLVNTEAFF	TGTGCCACCAGCAGACGGCGGGGGGTTCTAGTGAACACTGAAGCTTTCTTT
NA	15	TRBV29-1	NA	TRBJ2-3	CSVEAPQSSTDTQYF	TGCAGCGTTGAAGCGCCACAGAGTAGCACAGATACGCAGTATTTT
few	19	TRBV18	NA	TRBJ2-1	CASSPILGGGVNSYNEQFF	TGTGCCAGCTCACCAATTTTGGGAGGCGGGGTAAATTCTTACAATGAGCAGTTCTTC
NA	17	TRBV29-1	TRBD1	TRBJ2-6	CSVVDRDLTSGANVLTF	TGCAGCGTTGTGGACAGGGATCTTACCTCTGGGGCCAACGTCCTGACTTTC
NA	10	TRBV6-1	NA	TRBJ1-2	CASSDYGYTF	TGTGCCAGCAGTGATTATGGCTACACCTTC
NA	17	TRBV4-2	TRBD1	TRBJ1-2	CASSQEGRGPRNYGYTF	TGTGCCAGCAGCCAAGAAGGCAGGGGGCCCCGAAACTATGGCTACACCTTC
NA	15	TRBV9	NA	TRBJ1-4	CASSVGGRRGEKLFF	TGTGCCAGCAGCGTGGGCGGCAGGCGAGGTGAAAAACTGTTTTTT
few	18	TRBV4-2	TRBD1	TRBJ2-2	CASSQDEGIQGGAGELFF	TGTGCCAGCAGCCAAGATGAGGGTATTCAAGGGGGCGCCGGGGAGCTGTTTTTT
NA	11	TRBV27	NA	TRBJ2-7	CASADSYEQYF	TGTGCCAGCGCCGACTCCTACGAGCAGTACTTC
NA	13	TRBV27	NA	TRBJ1-2	CASSFGGSLGYTF	TGTGCCAGCAGTTTCGGGGGGAGTTTGGGCTACACCTTC
few	13	TRBV7-2	NA	TRBJ1-2	CASSYNRAYGYTF	TGTGCCAGCAGCTACAACAGGGCCTATGGCTACACCTTC
few	14	TRBV4-2	NA	TRBJ2-7	CASSQGNPPYEQYF	TGTGCCAGCAGCCAAGGAAATCCTCCCTACGAGCAGTACTTC
NA	18	TRBV4-1	TRBD2	TRBJ2-5	CASSQELAGVLGQETQYF	TGCGCCAGCAGCCAAGAACTAGCGGGAGTCCTTGGGCAAGAGACCCAGTACTTC
once	16	TRBV28	TRBD1	TRBJ1-5	CASSLSTGVSNQPQHF	TGTGCCAGCAGTTTGAGTACAGGGGTGAGTAATCAGCCCCAGCATTTT
NA	21	TRBV6-6	TRBD2	TRBJ2-6	CASSPRRLVGTSGRRANVLTF	TGTGCCAGCAGTCCCCGGCGGCTCGTGGGGACTAGCGGGAGAAGGGCCAACGTCCTGACTTTC
NA	13	TRBV19	TRBD1	TRBJ2-5	CASSMDREETQYF	TGTGCCAGTAGTATGGACAGGGAAGAGACCCAGTACTTC
NA	19	TRBV7-3	NA	TRBJ2-2	CASSLAPPTGLANTGELFF	TGTGCCAGCAGCTTAGCCCCTCCAACAGGGCTCGCGAACACCGGGGAGCTGTTTTTT
NA	13	TRBV6-6	NA	TRBJ1-2	CASTQTGSYGYTF	TGTGCCAGCACTCAAACAGGGTCCTATGGCTACACCTTC
NA	15	TRBV7-9	NA	TRBJ1-5	CASSPAEYSNQPQHF	TGTGCCAGCAGCCCGGCCGAATATAGCAATCAGCCCCAGCATTTT
NA	14	TRBV5-4	NA	TRBJ1-4	CASSLEALGEKLFF	TGTGCCAGCAGCTTGGAGGCTTTGGGGGAAAAACTGTTTTTT
NA	15	TRBV19	TRBD2	TRBJ2-1	CASSMGLAAYNEQFF	TGTGCCAGTAGTATGGGACTAGCGGCCTACAATGAGCAGTTCTTC
NA	16	TRBV6-6	TRBD1	TRBJ1-5	CASSFTGTASNQPQHF	TGTGCCAGCAGTTTCACCGGGACAGCTAGCAATCAGCCCCAGCATTTT
NA	10	TRBV11-2	NA	TRBJ2-1	CASSLNEQFF	TGTGCCAGCAGCCTCAATGAGCAGTTCTTC
NA	9	TRBV20-1	NA	TRBJ2-7	CRGSYEQYF	TGCAGGGGGTCCTACGAGCAGTACTTC
NA	12	TRBV19	NA	TRBJ1-1	CASSYLNTEAFF	TGTGCCAGTAGTTATTTGAACACTGAAGCTTTCTTT
NA	15	TRBV19	NA	TRBJ1-5	CASSAGTESNQPQHF	TGTGCCAGTAGTGCCGGGACGGAAAGCAATCAGCCCCAGCATTTT
NA	13	TRBV2	NA	TRBJ1-5	CASRRDSNQPQHF	TGTGCCAGCAGACGGGACAGCAATCAGCCCCAGCATTTT
NA	11	TRBV6-5	NA	TRBJ1-2	CASSYRGGYTF	TGTGCCAGCAGTTACAGAGGTGGCTACACCTTC
NA	15	TRBV6-5	TRBD2	TRBJ2-1	CASKQGSGRFDEQFF	TGTGCCAGCAAACAGGGTAGCGGGAGGTTCGATGAGCAGTTCTTC
NA	15	TRBV13	TRBD1	TRBJ2-7	CASSLSRTGSYEQYF	TGTGCCAGCAGCTTATCTCGGACAGGGTCCTACGAGCAGTACTTC
NA	15	TRBV28	NA	TRBJ1-5	CASSLWGLVSQPQHF	TGTGCCAGCAGTTTATGGGGGTTGGTGAGTCAGCCCCAGCATTTT
NA	15	TRBV6-5	TRBD1	TRBJ1-1	CASRLYDRGYTEAFF	TGTGCCAGCAGATTGTACGACAGGGGGTACACTGAAGCTTTCTTT
NA	14	TRBV6-5	NA	TRBJ1-4	CASKRGSQNEKLFF	TGTGCCAGCAAGAGGGGAAGCCAAAATGAAAAACTGTTTTTT
few	12	TRBV3-1/TRBV3-2	NA	TRBJ1-5	CASSQNNQPQHF	TGTGCCAGCAGCCAAAATAACCAGCCCCAGCATTTT
NA	13	TRBV19	NA	TRBJ2-7	CASSLGWANEQYF	TGTGCCAGTAGTCTTGGTTGGGCAAACGAGCAGTACTTC
NA	13	TRBV27	NA	TRBJ1-2	CASSLDRNYGYTF	TGTGCCAGCAGTTTAGACAGAAACTATGGCTACACCTTC